This T cell receptor beta chain was recovered during a study of cytomegalovirus exposure and HLA in healthy donors. Study information: Tens of millions of unique TCRs, all from HLA-typed donors, were included in an early release of the data.

The study ran its PCR with 60 Vbeta and 13 Jbeta primers. TCRdb's table, derived via immunoSEQ multiplex PCR, lists solely in-frame clones and lacks some. The sample shows around 200,000 clones, about 80% of them seen only once. There are a few counts of this clone. The target antigen is unknown. V lost 4 bases to trimming and J lost 4 bases, with 8 bases between them. In germline, CDR1 is MNHEY, CDR2 SVGAGI. The CDR3 covers 12 residues. Study results and caveats: Immune exposure was documented only through CMV serostatus. A later analysis revealed that TCR association rates differed between HLA loci, peaking at DRB1 and bottoming out at HLA-C. One variant, a missense change in DCLRE1C, was linked in a later analysis to TCR beta V- and J-gene trimming.

This TCR derives from a woman in her 50s in good health and CMV-seropositive. The V gene is TRBV6-5, the J gene TRBJ2-7, with a possible D match to TRBD1 (6 bases). Input material: PBMCs. The chain's CDR3 is CASSLQGYEQYF. The DNA of the CDR3 is TGTGCCAGCAGTTTACAGGGATACGAGCAGTACTTC.